This TCR beta chain was found in a study of PD-L1 blockade in urothelial cancer. Measured with immunoSEQ multiplex PCR; TCRdb has only the in-frame clones, and not every one. The data contain about 24,000 clones, approximately 90% of them singletons. The CDR3 has 13 amino acids. CDR1 and CDR2 (germline): MNHEY, SMNVEV (reference sequence). The V end was cut by 3 bases, the J end by 4 bases, with 6 bases between. The chain uses TRBV27 and TRBJ2-2; D uncertain. Sequencing was performed on PBMCs, taken around atezolizumab (anti-PD-L1) treatment. The sequence was collected from a man aged 45 to 65 with urothelial cancer. In DNA form, the CDR3 reads TGTGCCAGCAGTTTCTCTTTCACCGGGGAGCTGTTTTTT. It codes for CASSFSFTGELFF.